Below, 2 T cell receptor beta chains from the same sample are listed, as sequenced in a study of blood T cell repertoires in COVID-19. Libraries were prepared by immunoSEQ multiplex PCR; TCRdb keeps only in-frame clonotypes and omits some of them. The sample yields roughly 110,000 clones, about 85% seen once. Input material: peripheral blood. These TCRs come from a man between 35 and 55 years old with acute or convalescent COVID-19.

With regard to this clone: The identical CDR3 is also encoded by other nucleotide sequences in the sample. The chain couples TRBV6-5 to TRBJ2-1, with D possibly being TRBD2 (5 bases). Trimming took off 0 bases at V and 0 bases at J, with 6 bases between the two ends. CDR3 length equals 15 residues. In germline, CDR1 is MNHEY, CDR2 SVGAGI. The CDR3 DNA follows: TGTGCCAGCAGTTACTCGGGGAGCTCCTACAATGAGCAGTTCTTC. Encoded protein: CASSYSGSSYNEQFF.

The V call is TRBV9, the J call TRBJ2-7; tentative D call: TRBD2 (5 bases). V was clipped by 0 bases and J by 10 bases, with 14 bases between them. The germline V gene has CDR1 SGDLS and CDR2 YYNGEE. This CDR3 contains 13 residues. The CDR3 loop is CASSVEARGIQYF. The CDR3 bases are TGTGCCAGCAGCGTAGAAGCACGAGGGATTCAGTACTTC.